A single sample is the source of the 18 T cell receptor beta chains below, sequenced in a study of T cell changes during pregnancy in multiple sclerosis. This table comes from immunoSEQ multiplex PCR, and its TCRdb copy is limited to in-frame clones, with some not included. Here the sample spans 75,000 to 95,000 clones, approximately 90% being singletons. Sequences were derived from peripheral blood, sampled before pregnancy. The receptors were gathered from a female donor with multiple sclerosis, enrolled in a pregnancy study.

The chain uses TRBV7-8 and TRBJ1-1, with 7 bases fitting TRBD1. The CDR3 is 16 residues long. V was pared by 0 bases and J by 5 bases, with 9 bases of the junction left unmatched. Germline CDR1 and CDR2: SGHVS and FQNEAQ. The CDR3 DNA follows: TGTGCCAGCAGCTTAGCAGGGGCAGGGGGAGGAACTGAAGCTTTCTTT. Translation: CASSLAGAGGGTEAFF.

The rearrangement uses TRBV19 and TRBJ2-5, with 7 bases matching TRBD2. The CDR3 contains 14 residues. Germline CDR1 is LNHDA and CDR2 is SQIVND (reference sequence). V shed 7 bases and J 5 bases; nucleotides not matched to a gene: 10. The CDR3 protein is CASTPRGGLETQYF. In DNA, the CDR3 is TGTGCCAGTACTCCCCGCGGGGGACTGGAGACCCAGTACTTC.

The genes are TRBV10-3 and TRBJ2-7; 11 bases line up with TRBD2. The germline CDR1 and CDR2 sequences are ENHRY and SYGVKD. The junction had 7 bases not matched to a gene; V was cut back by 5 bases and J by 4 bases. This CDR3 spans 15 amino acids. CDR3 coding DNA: TGTGCCATCAGTCCCGGGACTAGCGGACTATACGAGCAGTACTTC. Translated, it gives CAISPGTSGLYEQYF.

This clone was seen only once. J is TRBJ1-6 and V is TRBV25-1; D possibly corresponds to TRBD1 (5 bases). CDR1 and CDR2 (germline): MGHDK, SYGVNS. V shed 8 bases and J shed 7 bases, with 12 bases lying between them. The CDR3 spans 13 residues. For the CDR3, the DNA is TGTGCCAGCCAGGGTCTCTTAAATTCACCCCTCCACTTT. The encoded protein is CASQGLLNSPLHF.

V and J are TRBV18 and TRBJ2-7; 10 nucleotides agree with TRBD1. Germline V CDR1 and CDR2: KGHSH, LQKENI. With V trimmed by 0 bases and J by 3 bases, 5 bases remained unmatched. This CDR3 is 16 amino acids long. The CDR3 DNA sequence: TGTGCCAGCTCACCACCGACAGGGGGCGTTATCTACGAGCAGTACTTC. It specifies CASSPPTGGVIYEQYF.

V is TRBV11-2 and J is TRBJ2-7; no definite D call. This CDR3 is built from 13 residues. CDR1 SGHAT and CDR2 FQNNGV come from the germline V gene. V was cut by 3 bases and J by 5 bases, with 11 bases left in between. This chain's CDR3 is CASSFTVLDEQYF. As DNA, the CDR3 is TGTGCCAGCAGCTTTACAGTTCTCGACGAGCAGTACTTC.

CDR3 in DNA: TGTGCCAGCGGTGGGGAGTACGAGCAGTACTTC. It is translated as CASGGEYEQYF. This chain connects TRBV27 to TRBJ2-7, with D perhaps TRBD2 (5 bases). The CDR3 runs 11 residues. Trimming shortened V by 8 bases and J by 4 bases, and 9 bases separated the two germline ends. CDR1 MNHEY and CDR2 SMNVEV come from the germline V gene (reference sequence).

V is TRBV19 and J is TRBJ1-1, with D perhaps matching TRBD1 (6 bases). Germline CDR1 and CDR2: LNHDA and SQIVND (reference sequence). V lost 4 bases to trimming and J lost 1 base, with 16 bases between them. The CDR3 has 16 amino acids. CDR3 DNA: TGTGCCAGTAGTAAGTACTCCCCGGACAGGAACACTGAAGCTTTCTTT. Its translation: CASSKYSPDRNTEAFF.

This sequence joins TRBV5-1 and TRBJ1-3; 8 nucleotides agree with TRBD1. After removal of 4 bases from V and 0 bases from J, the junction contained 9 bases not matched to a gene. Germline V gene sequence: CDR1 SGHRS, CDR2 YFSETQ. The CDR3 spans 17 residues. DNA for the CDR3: TGCGCCAGCAGCCTGATGGGACAGGCCGGCTCTGGAAACACCATATATTTT. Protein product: CASSLMGQAGSGNTIYF.

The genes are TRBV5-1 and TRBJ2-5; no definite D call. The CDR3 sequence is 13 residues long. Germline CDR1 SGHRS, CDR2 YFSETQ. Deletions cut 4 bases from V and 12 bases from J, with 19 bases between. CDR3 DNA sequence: TGCGCCAGCAGCCCTGTTGTGCAGGATCGAAAGTACTTC. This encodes CASSPVVQDRKYF.

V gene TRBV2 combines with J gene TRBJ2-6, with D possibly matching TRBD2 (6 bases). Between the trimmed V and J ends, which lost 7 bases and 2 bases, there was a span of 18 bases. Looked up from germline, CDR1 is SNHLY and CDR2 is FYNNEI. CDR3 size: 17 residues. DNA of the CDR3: TGTGCCAGCAACCCCTTCGGAGGGATCACTGGGGCCAACGTCCTGACTTTC. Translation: CASNPFGGITGANVLTF.

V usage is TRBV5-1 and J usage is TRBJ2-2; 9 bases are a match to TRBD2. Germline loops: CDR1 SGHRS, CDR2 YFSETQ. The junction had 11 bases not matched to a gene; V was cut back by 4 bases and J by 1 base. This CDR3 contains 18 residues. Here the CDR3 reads CASSPLGSGGRNTGELFF. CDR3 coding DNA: TGCGCCAGCAGCCCGCTTGGTAGCGGGGGCCGGAACACCGGGGAGCTGTTTTTT.

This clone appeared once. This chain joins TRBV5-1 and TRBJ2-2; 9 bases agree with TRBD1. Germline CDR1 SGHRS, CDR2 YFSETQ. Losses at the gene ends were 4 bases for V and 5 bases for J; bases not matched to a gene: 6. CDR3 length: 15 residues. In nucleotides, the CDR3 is TGCGCCAGCAGCCCGGGACAGGGTAGGACCGGGGAGCTGTTTTTT. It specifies CASSPGQGRTGELFF.

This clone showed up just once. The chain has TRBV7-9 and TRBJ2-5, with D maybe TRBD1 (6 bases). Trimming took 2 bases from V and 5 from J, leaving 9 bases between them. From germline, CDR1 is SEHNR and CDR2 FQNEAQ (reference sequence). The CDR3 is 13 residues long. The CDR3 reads CASSLQGWETQYF. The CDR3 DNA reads TGTGCCAGCAGCTTACAGGGGTGGGAGACCCAGTACTTC.

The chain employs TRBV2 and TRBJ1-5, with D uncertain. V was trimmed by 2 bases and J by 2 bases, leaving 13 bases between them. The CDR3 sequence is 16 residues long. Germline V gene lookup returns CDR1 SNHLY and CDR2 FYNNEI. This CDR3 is CASSESSGFRNQPQHF. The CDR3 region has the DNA TGTGCCAGCAGTGAATCATCGGGATTCCGCAATCAGCCCCAGCATTTT.

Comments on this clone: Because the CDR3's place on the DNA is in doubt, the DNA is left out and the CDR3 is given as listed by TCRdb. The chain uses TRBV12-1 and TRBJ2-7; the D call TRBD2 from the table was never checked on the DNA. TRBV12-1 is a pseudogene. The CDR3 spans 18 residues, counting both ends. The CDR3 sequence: CASSLRGGYVCGSYEQYF.

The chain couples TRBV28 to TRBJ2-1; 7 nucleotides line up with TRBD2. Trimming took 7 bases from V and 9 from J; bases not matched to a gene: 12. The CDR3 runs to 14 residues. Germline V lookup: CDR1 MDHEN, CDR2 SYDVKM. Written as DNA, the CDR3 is TGTGCCAGCACCCCCGGGGGGACTATCATTGAGCAGTTCTTC. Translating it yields CASTPGGTIIEQFF.

CDR3 DNA: TGTGCTAGTGGTTTGGTCCTTGACAGGGGACTAGATACGCAGTATTTT. Translating it yields CASGLVLDRGLDTQYF. J is TRBJ2-3 and V is TRBV12-5; TRBD1 agrees at 8 bases. The CDR3 loop spans 16 amino acids. Germline lookup yields CDR1 LGHNT and CDR2 FRNRAP. V lost 0 bases to trimming and J lost 5 bases; unmatched junction nucleotides: 7.